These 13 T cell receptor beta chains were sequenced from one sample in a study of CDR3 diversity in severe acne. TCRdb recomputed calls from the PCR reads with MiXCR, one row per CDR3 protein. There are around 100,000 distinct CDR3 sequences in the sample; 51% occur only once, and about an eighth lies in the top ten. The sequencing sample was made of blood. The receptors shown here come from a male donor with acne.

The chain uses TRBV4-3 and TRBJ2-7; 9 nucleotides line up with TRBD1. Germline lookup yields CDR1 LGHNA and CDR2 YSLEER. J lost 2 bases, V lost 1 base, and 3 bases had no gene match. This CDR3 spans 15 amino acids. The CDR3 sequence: CASSQAGTGTYEQYF. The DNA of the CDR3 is TGCGCCAGCAGCCAAGCTGGGACAGGGACCTACGAGCAGTACTTC.

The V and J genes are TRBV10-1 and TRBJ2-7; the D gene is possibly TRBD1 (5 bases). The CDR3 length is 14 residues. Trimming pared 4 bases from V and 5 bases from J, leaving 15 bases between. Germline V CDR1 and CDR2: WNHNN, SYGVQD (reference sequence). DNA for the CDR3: TGCGCCAGCAGTGTTTCAAGGTCAGGGAACGAGCAGTACTTC. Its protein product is CASSVSRSGNEQYF.

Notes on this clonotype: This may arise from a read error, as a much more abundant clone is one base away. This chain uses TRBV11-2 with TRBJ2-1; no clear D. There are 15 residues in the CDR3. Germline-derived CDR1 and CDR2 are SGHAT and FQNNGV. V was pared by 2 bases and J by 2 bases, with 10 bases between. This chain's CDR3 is CASSLSSAPYNEQFF. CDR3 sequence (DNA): TGTGCCAGCAGCTTATCGTCAGCTCCCTACAATGAGCAGTTCTTC.

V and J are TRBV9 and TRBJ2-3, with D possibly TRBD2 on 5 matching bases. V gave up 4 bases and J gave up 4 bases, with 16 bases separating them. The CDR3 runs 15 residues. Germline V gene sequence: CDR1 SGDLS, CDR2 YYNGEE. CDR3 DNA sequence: TGTGCCAGCAGCATGGACTTCCTATGGGCAGATACGCAGTATTTT. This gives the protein CASSMDFLWADTQYF.

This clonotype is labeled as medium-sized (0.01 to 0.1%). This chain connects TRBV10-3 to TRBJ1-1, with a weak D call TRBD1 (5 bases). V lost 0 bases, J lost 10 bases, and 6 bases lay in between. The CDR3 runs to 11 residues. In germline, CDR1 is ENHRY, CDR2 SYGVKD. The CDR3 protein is CAISESRGAFF. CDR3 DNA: TGTGCCATCAGTGAGTCGAGGGGAGCTTTCTTT.

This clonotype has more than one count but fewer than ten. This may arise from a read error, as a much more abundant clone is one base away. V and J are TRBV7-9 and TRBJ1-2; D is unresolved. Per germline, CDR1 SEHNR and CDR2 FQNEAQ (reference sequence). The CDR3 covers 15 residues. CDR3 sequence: CANSLAGSYNYGYTF. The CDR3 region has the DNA TGTGCCAACAGCTTAGCCGGCAGTTATAACTATGGCTACACCTTC.

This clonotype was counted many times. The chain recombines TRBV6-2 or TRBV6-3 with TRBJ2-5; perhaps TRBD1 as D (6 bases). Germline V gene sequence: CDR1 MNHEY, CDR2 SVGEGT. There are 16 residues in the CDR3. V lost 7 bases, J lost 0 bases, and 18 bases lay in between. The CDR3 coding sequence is TGTGCCAGCACCCCGCTATCCGGGACAAACCAAGAGACCCAGTACTTC. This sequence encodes CASTPLSGTNQETQYF.

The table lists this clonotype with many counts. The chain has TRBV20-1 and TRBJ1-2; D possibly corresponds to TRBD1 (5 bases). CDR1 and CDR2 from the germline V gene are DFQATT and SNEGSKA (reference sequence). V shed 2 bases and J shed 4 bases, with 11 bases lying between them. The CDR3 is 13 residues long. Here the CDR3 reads CSARMKRGYGYTF. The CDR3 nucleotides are TGCAGTGCTAGAATGAAGAGGGGCTATGGCTACACCTTC.

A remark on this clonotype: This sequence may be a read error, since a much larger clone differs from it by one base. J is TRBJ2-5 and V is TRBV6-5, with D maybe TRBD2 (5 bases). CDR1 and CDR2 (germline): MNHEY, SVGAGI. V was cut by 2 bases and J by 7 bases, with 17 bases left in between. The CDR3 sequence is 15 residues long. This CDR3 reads CASSYTGLTEGTQYF. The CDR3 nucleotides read TGTGCCAGCAGTTACACTGGACTCACCGAAGGGACCCAGTACTTC.

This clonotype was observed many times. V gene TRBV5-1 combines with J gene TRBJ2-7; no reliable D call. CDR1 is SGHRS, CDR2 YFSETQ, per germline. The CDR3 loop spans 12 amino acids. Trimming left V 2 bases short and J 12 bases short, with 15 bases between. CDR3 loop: CASSFVGNYLYF. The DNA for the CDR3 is TGCGCCAGCAGCTTTGTCGGAAACTACCTGTACTTC. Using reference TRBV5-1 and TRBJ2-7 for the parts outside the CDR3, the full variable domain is KAGVTQTPRYLIKTRGQQVTLSCSPISGHRSVSWYQQTPGQGLQFLFEYFSETQRNKGNFPGRFSGRQFSNSRSEMNVSTLELGDSALYLCASSFVGNYLYFGPGTRLTVT.

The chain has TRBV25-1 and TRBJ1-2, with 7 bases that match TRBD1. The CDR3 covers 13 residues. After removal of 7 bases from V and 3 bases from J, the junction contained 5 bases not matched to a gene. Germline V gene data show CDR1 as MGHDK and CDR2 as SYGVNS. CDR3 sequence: CASTWTGDYGYTF. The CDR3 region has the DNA TGTGCCAGCACCTGGACAGGCGACTATGGCTACACCTTC.

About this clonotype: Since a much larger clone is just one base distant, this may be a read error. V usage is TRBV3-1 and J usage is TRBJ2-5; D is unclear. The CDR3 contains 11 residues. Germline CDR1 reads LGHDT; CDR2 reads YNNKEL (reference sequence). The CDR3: CASSQGETRYF. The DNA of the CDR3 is TGTGCCAGCAGCCAAGGAGAGACCCGGTACTTC.

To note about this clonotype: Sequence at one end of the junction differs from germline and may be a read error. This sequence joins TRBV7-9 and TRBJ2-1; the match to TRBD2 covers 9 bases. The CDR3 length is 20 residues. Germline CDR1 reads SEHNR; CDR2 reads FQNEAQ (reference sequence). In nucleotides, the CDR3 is TGTGCCAGCAGCCTAGGATGGGGACTAGCCTTCTACAGCTCCTACAATGAGCGGTTCTTC. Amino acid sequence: CASSLGWGLAFYSSYNERFF.